These T cell receptor beta chains were read from a single sample in a study of T cells in Graves' hyperthyroidism and ophthalmopathy. One entry per CDR3 protein, called by TCRdb with MiXCR from the multiplex PCR reads. The data hold under 350,000 distinct CDR3 sequences, with around a sixth observed a single time. The sequenced sample consisted of blood. The source of these receptors is a woman in her 50s with Graves' hyperthyroidism. Each CDR3 is given with its conserved first and last residue. The D gene is left open where the match is weak. The size entry is marked missing in some rows and otherwise reads once, few, many or a size class.

size,D,V,length,J,CDR3,DNA
many,NA,TRBV7-8,15,TRBJ1-1,CASSLVGRTSAEAFF,TGTGCCAGCAGCTTAGTCGGCAGAACCTCGGCTGAAGCTTTCTTT
many,TRBD1,TRBV28,15,TRBJ2-7,CASSPRNRGLYEQYF,TGTGCCAGCAGCCCCAGAAACAGGGGGCTGTACGAGCAGTACTTC
many,TRBD2,TRBV18,15,TRBJ2-5,CASSPGGRNQETQYF,TGTGCCAGCTCACCAGGCGGGAGGAACCAAGAGACCCAGTACTTC
few,NA,TRBV4-1,16,TRBJ1-5,CASSQDSGPFQYAQHF,TGCGCCAGCAGCCAAGACTCAGGCCCGTTCCAATACGCCCAGCATTTT
NA,NA,TRBV19,15,TRBJ2-6,CASSISGSGANILTF,TGTGCCAGTAGTATATCGGGCTCTGGGGCCAACATCCTGACTTTC
NA,TRBD1,TRBV30,14,TRBJ1-1,CAWSPQGAGGKAFF,TGTGCCTGGAGTCCCCAGGGGGCAGGGGGGAAGGCTTTCTTT
many,NA,TRBV18,14,TRBJ1-2,CASSQDFEGYGYTF,TGTGCCAGCTCTCAGGACTTCGAGGGCTATGGCTACACCTTC
many,NA,TRBV12-3/TRBV12-4,14,TRBJ2-7,CASSLSGGLGEQYF,TGTGCCAGCAGTTTAAGCGGCGGCTTGGGAGAGCAGTACTTC
few,NA,TRBV20-1,10,TRBJ1-1,CSARTNWAFF,TGCAGTGCTAGGACCAATTGGGCTTTCTTT
many,NA,TRBV13,15,TRBJ1-1,CASSPWGPGGTEAFF,TGTGCCAGCAGCCCCTGGGGGCCCGGAGGCACTGAAGCTTTCTTT
many,NA,TRBV7-2,14,TRBJ2-7,CASSLSASSYEQYF,TGTGCCAGCAGCTTAAGCGCAAGCTCCTACGAGCAGTACTTC
NA,TRBD2,TRBV5-1,13,TRBJ2-1,CASGLAGDNEQFF,TGCGCCAGCGGACTAGCGGGGGACAATGAGCAGTTCTTC
NA,NA,TRBV9,16,TRBJ2-1,CVSSVLPGPPPTEQFF,TGTGTCAGCAGCGTCTTACCGGGACCGCCTCCTACCGAGCAGTTCTTC
once,NA,TRBV7-9,13,TRBJ1-3,CASSFRNANTIYF,TGTGCCAGCAGCTTCCGGAACGCCAACACCATATATTTT
NA,NA,TRBV7-9,16,TRBJ1-4,CASSRGSTNSGEKLFF,TGTGCCAGCAGCAGAGGATCGACAAACTCGGGTGAAAAACTGTTTTTT
many,NA,TRBV7-8,15,TRBJ1-2,CASSSQTAKYYGYTF,TGTGCCAGCAGCTCTCAGACAGCAAAATACTATGGCTACACCTTC
few,NA,TRBV9,16,TRBJ2-1,CASSSTPGIRHNEQFF,TGTGCCAGCAGCTCCACTCCGGGAATACGGCACAATGAGCAGTTCTTC
many,TRBD2,TRBV7-9,16,TRBJ2-7,CASSGPGLGTTYEQYF,TGTGCCAGCAGCGGACCGGGACTAGGGACGACCTACGAGCAGTACTTC
few,NA,TRBV20-1,13,TRBJ2-2,CSARGHGTGELFF,TGCAGTGCTAGAGGACACGGAACCGGGGAGCTGTTTTTT
few,NA,TRBV4-1,17,TRBJ2-1,CASSQAFWGLPSNEQFF,TGCGCCAGCAGCCAAGCGTTTTGGGGACTCCCCTCCAATGAGCAGTTCTTC
many,TRBD1,TRBV28,15,TRBJ2-7,CASSSGTGGPYEQYF,TGTGCCAGCAGTTCCGGGACAGGGGGCCCCTACGAGCAGTACTTC
few,TRBD1,TRBV20-1,14,TRBJ2-5,CSGGAGGLKETQYF,TGCAGTGGAGGTGCAGGGGGCCTTAAGGAGACCCAGTACTTC
many,NA,TRBV12-3/TRBV12-4,15,TRBJ1-6,CASSSQAGAGSPLHF,TGTGCCAGCAGTTCTCAGGCAGGGGCGGGTTCACCCCTCCACTTT
many,NA,TRBV20-1,14,TRBJ1-6,CSARDPGRNSPLHF,TGCAGTGCTAGAGATCCGGGACGGAATTCACCCCTCCACTTT
many,TRBD1,TRBV28,14,TRBJ2-7,CASSLWDRGYEQYF,TGTGCCAGCAGTTTATGGGACAGGGGATACGAGCAGTACTTC
NA,TRBD2,TRBV20-1,14,TRBJ2-5,CSASSGGNQETQYF,TGCAGTGCTTCTAGCGGGGGAAACCAAGAGACCCAGTACTTC
many,NA,TRBV20-1,12,TRBJ2-7,CSASGSNYEQYF,TGCAGTGCTAGCGGGAGTAACTACGAGCAGTACTTC
many,TRBD2,TRBV20-1,14,TRBJ2-5,CSAQLAGPMETQYF,TGCAGTGCCCAACTAGCGGGGCCGATGGAGACCCAGTACTTC
NA,TRBD2,TRBV7-8,16,TRBJ2-3,CASSLLPGLVTDTQYF,TGTGCCAGCAGCCTACTGCCGGGACTAGTCACAGATACGCAGTATTTT
NA,NA,TRBV24-1,16,TRBJ2-3,CATSDPWDFSTDTQYF,TGTGCCACCAGTGACCCCTGGGACTTCTCCACAGATACGCAGTATTTT
many,NA,TRBV6-1,12,TRBJ1-1,CASSHLGAEAFF,TGTGCCAGCAGTCACTTGGGAGCTGAAGCTTTCTTT
NA,TRBD1,TRBV6-1,17,TRBJ2-7,CASRQLGIGQGVYEQYF,TGTGCCAGCAGGCAGTTAGGTATAGGACAGGGGGTCTACGAGCAGTACTTC
NA,NA,TRBV25-1,13,TRBJ2-5,CASSEWQKETQYF,TGTGCCAGCAGTGAATGGCAAAAAGAGACCCAGTACTTC
NA,TRBD1,TRBV19,17,TRBJ1-5,CASSIGVDRVGNQPQHF,TGTGCCAGTAGTATAGGAGTCGACAGGGTGGGCAATCAGCCCCAGCATTTT
NA,TRBD2,TRBV19,19,TRBJ2-1,CASSINRDLAGEHFDEQFF,TGTGCCAGTAGTATAAACAGGGACCTAGCGGGGGAACACTTTGATGAGCAGTTCTTC
many,NA,TRBV27,13,TRBJ2-3,CASSLYREGTQYF,TGTGCCAGCAGTTTATACAGGGAGGGGACGCAGTATTTT
few,NA,TRBV28,16,TRBJ1-2,CASSSPTTAPNYGYTF,TGTGCCAGCAGTTCCCCCACTACAGCCCCTAACTATGGCTACACCTTC
many,NA,TRBV5-8,14,TRBJ2-1,CASSDRAESNEQFF,TGTGCCAGCAGCGACCGGGCAGAGTCCAATGAGCAGTTCTTC
many,NA,TRBV11-2,13,TRBJ2-7,CASSLEDSWEQYF,TGTGCCAGCAGCTTAGAGGATTCCTGGGAGCAGTACTTC
NA,NA,TRBV6-9,14,TRBJ1-6,CASSYAEDNSPLHF,TGTGCCAGCAGTTACGCTGAAGATAATTCACCCCTCCACTTT
many,NA,TRBV10-3,14,TRBJ2-1,CAISGLPGRNEQFF,TGTGCCATCAGTGGGCTACCGGGACGCAATGAGCAGTTCTTC
NA,TRBD1,TRBV30,14,TRBJ1-6,CAWSLSQGISPLHF,TGTGCCTGGAGTTTATCACAGGGGATTTCACCCCTCCACTTT
NA,TRBD2,TRBV6-1,15,TRBJ2-2,CASSLSGGVTGELFF,TGTGCCAGCAGTCTTAGCGGGGGTGTCACCGGGGAGCTGTTTTTT
many,NA,TRBV12-3/TRBV12-4,14,TRBJ1-2,CASSFRDTVYGYTF,TGTGCCAGCAGTTTTCGCGATACAGTCTATGGCTACACCTTC
many,TRBD2,TRBV11-1,15,TRBJ2-5,CASSQTSQSAETQYF,TGTGCCAGCAGTCAGACTAGCCAGAGCGCAGAGACCCAGTACTTC